This T cell receptor (beta chain) was captured in a study of shared clonotypes between healthy human individuals. Sequenced by immunoSEQ multiplex PCR; TCRdb stores in-frame clones only, minus some. The sample shows roughly 2.6 million clones, around nine tenths of them seen only once. This clone was seen once. Other DNA sequences in this specimen translate into the identical CDR3. Sequenced sample: naive CD4+ T cells sorted from blood. Subset meaning: CD45RA+ positively selected. The source of this sequence is a man younger than 35 in good health.

CDR3 coding DNA: TGCGCCAGCAGCGTAGGGACAGCGTCCTACGAGCAGTACTTC. This gives the protein CASSVGTASYEQYF. The J gene is TRBJ2-7, the V gene TRBV5-1, with TRBD1 matching 7 bases. From germline, CDR1 is SGHRS and CDR2 YFSETQ. V shed 4 bases and J 1 base; nucleotides not matched to a gene: 5. The CDR3 length is 14 residues.